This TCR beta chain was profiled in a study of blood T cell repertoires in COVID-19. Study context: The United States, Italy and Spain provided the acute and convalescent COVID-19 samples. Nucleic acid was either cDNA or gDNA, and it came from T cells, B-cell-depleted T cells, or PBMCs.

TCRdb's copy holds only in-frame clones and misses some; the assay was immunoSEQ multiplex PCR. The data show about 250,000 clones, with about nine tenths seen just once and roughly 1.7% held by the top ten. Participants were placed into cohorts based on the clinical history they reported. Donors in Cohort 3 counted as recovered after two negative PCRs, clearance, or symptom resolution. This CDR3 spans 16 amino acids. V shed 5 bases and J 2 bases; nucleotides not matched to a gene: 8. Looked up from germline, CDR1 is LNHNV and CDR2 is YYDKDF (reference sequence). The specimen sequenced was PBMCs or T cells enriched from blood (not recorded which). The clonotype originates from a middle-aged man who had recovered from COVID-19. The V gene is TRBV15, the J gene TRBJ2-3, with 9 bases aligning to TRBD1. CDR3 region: CATSPGGQGPTDTQYF. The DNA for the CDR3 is TGTGCCACCAGCCCAGGGGGACAGGGACCCACAGATACGCAGTATTTT. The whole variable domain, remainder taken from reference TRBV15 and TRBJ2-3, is DAMVIQNPRYQVTQFGKPVTLSCSQTLNHNVMYWYQQKSSQAPKLLFHYYDKDFNNEADTPDNFQSRRPNTSFCFLDIRSPGLGDTAMYLCATSPGGQGPTDTQYFGPGTRLTVL.